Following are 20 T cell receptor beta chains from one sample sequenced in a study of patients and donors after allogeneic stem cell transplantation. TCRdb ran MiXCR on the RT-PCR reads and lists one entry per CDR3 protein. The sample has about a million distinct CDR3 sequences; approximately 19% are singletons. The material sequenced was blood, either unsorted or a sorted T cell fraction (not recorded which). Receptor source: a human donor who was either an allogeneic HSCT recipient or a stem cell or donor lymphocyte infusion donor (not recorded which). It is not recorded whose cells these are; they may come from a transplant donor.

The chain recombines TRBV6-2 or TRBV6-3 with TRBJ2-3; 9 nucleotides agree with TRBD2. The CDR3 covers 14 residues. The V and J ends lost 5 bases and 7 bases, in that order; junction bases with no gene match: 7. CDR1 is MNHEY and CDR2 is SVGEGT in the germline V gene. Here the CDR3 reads CASSRGGRAHTQYF. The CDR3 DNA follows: TGTGCCAGCAGTAGGGGCGGGAGGGCCCATACGCAGTATTTT.

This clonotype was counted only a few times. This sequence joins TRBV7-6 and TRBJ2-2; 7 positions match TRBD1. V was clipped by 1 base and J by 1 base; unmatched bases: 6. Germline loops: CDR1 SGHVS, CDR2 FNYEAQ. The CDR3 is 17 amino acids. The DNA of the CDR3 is TGTGCCAGCAGCTTAGGAGTACACAGGGGGAACACCGGGGAGCTGTTTTTT. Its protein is CASSLGVHRGNTGELFF.

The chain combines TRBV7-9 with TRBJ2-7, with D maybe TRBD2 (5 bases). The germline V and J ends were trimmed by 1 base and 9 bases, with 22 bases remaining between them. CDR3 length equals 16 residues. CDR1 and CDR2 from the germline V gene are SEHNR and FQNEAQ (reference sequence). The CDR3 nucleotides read TGTGCCAGCAGCTTAGTCCGGTCGTTCGGCGGGCAGCGGCAGTACTTC. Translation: CASSLVRSFGGQRQYF.

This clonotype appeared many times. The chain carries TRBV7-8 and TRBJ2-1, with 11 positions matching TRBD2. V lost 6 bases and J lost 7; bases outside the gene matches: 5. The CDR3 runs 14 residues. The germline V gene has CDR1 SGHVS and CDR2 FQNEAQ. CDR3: CASRAGTSGNEQFF. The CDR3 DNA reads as TGTGCCAGCAGAGCCGGGACTAGCGGTAATGAGCAGTTCTTC.

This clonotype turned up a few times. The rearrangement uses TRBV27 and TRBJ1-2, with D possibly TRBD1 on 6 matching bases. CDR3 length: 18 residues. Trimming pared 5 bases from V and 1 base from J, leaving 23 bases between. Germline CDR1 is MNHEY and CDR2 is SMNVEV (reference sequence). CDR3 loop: CASSTTGLDVSLNYGYTF. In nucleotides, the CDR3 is TGTGCCAGCAGTACAACAGGGCTCGATGTTAGCCTTAACTATGGCTACACCTTC.

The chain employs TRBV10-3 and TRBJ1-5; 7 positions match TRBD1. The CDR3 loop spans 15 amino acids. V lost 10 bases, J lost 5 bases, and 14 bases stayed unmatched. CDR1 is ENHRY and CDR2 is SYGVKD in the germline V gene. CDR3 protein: CATQRDREAHQPQHF. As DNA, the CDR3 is TGTGCCACCCAACGTGACAGGGAGGCCCATCAGCCCCAGCATTTT.

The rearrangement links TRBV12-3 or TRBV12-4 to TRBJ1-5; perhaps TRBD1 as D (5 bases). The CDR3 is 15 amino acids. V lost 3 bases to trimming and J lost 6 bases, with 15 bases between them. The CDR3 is CASSLRQGTGQPQHF. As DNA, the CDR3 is TGTGCCAGCAGTTTGAGGCAGGGAACAGGTCAGCCCCAGCATTTT.

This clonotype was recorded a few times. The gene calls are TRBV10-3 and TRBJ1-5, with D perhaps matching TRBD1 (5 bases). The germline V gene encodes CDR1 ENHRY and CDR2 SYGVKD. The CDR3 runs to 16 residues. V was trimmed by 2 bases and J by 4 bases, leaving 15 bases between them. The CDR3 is CAISEERGRQNQPQHF. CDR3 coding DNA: TGTGCCATCAGTGAGGAAAGGGGCAGGCAGAATCAGCCCCAGCATTTT.

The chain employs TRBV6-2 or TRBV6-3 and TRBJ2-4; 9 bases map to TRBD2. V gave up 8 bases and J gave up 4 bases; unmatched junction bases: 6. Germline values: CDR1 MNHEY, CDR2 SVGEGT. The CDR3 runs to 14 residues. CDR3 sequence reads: CASCSTSGKNIQYF. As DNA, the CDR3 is TGTGCCAGCTGTTCGACTAGCGGTAAAAACATTCAGTACTTC.

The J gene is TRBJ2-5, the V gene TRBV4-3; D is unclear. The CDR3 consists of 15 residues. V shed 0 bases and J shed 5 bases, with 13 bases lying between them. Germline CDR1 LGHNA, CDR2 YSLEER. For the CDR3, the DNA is TGCGCCAGCAGCCAAGATTACCGAAGGGCGGAGACCCAGTACTTC. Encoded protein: CASSQDYRRAETQYF.

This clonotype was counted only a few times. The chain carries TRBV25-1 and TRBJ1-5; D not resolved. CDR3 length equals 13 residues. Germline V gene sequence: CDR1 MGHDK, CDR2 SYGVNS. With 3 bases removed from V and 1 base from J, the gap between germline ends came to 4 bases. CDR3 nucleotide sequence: TGTGCCAGCAGTGATTGGAGCAATCAGCCCCAGCATTTT. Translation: CASSDWSNQPQHF. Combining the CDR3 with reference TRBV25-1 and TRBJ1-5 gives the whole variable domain EADIYQTPRYLVIGTGKKITLECSQTMGHDKMYWYQQDPGMELHLIHYSYGVNSTEKGDLSSESTVSRIRTEHFPLTLESARPSHTSQYLCASSDWSNQPQHFGDGTRLSIL.

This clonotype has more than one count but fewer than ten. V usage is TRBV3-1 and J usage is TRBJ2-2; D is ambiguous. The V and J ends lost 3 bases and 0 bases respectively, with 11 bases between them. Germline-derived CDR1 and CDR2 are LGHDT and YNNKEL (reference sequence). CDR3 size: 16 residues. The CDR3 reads CASSQGFYANTGELFF. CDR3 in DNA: TGTGCCAGCAGCCAGGGATTTTATGCGAACACCGGGGAGCTGTTTTTT.

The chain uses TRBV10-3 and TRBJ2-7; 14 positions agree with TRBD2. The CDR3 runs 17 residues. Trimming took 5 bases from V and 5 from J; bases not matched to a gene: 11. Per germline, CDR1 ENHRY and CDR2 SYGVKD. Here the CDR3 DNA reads TGTGCCATCAGTCCCAACCGACTAGCGGGGGGGCCTGACGAGCAGTACTTC. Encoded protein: CAISPNRLAGGPDEQYF.

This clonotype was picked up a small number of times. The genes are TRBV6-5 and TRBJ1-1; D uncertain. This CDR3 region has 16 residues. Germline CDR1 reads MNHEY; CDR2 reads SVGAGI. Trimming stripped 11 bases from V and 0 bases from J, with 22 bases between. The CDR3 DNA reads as TGTGCCGGAAGTTCTAGCTCGACACCTATGAACACTGAAGCTTTCTTT. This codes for CAGSSSSTPMNTEAFF.

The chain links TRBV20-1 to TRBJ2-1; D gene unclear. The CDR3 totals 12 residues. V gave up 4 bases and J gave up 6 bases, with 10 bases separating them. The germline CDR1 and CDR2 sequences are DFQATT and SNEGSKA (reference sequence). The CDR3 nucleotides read TGCAGTGCTATGTTGGGTTTCAATGAGCAGTTCTTC. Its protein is CSAMLGFNEQFF.

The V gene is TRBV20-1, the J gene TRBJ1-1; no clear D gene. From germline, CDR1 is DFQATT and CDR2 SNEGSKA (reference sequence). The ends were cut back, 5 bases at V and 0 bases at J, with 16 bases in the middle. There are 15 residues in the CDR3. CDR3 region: CSAAMSVTVNTEAFF. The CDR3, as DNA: TGCAGTGCTGCTATGTCTGTTACCGTGAACACTGAAGCTTTCTTT.

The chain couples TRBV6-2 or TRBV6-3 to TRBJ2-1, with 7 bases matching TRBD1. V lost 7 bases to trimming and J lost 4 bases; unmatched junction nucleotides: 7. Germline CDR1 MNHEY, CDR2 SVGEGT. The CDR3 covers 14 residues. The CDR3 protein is CASTRSDRYNEQFF. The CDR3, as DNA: TGTGCCAGCACCCGTTCGGACAGGTACAATGAGCAGTTCTTC.

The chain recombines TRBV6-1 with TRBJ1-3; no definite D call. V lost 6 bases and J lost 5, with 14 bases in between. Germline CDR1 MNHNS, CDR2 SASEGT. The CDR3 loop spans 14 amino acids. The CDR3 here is CASRALWFRNTIYF. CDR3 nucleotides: TGTGCCAGCAGGGCCCTTTGGTTCAGAAACACCATATATTTT.

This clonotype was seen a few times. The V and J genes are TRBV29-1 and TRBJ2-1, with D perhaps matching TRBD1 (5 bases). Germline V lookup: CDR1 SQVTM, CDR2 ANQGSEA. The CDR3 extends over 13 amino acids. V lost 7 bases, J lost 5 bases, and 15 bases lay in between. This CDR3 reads CSGLRGRDNEQFF. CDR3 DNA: TGCAGCGGGTTAAGGGGTCGGGACAATGAGCAGTTCTTC.

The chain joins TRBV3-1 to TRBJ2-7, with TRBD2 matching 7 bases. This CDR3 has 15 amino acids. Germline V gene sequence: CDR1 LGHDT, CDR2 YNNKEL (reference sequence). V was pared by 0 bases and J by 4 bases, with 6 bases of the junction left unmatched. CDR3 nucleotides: TGTGCCAGCAGCCAAGATCTAAGGGAGGGGTACGAGCAGTACTTC. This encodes CASSQDLREGYEQYF.